This T cell receptor beta chain was retrieved from a study of blood T cell repertoires in COVID-19. The CDR3 spans 16 residues. V lost 0 bases, J lost 4 bases, and 6 bases stayed unmatched. Germline-derived CDR1 and CDR2 are SGHRS and YFSETQ. Sequenced by immunoSEQ multiplex PCR; TCRdb stores in-frame clones only, minus some. The table shows about 210,000 clones, with 85% to 90% occurring only once. Specimen: peripheral blood. The rearrangement uses TRBV5-1 and TRBJ1-1, with 10 bases fitting TRBD1. This TCR came from a man aged 18 to 30 with active or convalescent COVID-19. The CDR3 DNA follows: TGCGCCAGCAGCTTGGAGGGACAGGGGAGAGGCACTGAAGCTTTCTTT. This gives the protein CASSLEGQGRGTEAFF.